The 5 T cell receptor beta chains below all came from one sample that was sequenced in a study of blood T cell repertoires in COVID-19. Libraries were prepared by immunoSEQ multiplex PCR; TCRdb keeps only in-frame clonotypes and omits some of them. The table includes about 380,000 clones, 85% detected once. The specimen sequenced was peripheral blood. The receptors stem from a woman under 30 with acute or convalescent COVID-19.

V and J are TRBV19 and TRBJ1-1, with D maybe TRBD1 (5 bases). V shed 6 bases and J shed 8 bases, with 16 bases lying between them. The CDR3 is made up of 13 amino acids. Looked up from germline, CDR1 is LNHDA and CDR2 is SQIVND (reference sequence). This CDR3 is CASSPVAGREAFF. The CDR3 coding sequence is TGTGCCAGTAGCCCAGTGGCGGGGCGAGAAGCTTTCTTT.

The V call is TRBV19, the J call TRBJ2-7; possible D gene TRBD1, 6 bases. This CDR3 comprises 13 residues. The V end was cut by 7 bases, the J end by 0 bases, with 10 bases between. Germline V lookup: CDR1 LNHDA, CDR2 SQIVND (reference sequence). The CDR3 DNA reads TGTGCCAGTACGGACAGTTCCTCCTACGAGCAGTACTTC. Translation gives CASTDSSSYEQYF.

A few counts support this clone. V usage is TRBV5-4 and J usage is TRBJ1-2; D unclear. Germline V gene lookup returns CDR1 SGHNT and CDR2 YYREEE (reference sequence). V dropped 4 bases and J dropped 1 base, with 5 bases sitting between them. This CDR3 contains 12 residues. The CDR3 region has the DNA TGTGCCAGCAGCCTAAGTAACTATGGCTACACCTTC. Its translation: CASSLSNYGYTF.

The chain employs TRBV4-1 and TRBJ2-1, with a weak D call TRBD2 (6 bases). The V end was cut by 1 base, the J end by 9 bases, with 16 bases between. The CDR3 runs to 15 residues. Germline loops: CDR1 MGHRA, CDR2 YSYEKL. The CDR3 is CASSQGFRRESEQFF. In DNA, the CDR3 is TGCGCCAGCAGCCAAGGGTTTAGGAGGGAGAGTGAGCAGTTCTTC.

The V and J genes are TRBV5-1 and TRBJ1-5; TRBD1 aligns across 9 bases. The CDR3 is made up of 14 amino acids. Germline values: CDR1 SGHRS, CDR2 YFSETQ. After removal of 0 bases from V and 5 bases from J, the junction contained 0 bases not matched to a gene. This CDR3 is CASSLGTGDQPQHF. The CDR3 coding sequence is TGCGCCAGCAGCTTGGGGACAGGGGATCAGCCCCAGCATTTT.